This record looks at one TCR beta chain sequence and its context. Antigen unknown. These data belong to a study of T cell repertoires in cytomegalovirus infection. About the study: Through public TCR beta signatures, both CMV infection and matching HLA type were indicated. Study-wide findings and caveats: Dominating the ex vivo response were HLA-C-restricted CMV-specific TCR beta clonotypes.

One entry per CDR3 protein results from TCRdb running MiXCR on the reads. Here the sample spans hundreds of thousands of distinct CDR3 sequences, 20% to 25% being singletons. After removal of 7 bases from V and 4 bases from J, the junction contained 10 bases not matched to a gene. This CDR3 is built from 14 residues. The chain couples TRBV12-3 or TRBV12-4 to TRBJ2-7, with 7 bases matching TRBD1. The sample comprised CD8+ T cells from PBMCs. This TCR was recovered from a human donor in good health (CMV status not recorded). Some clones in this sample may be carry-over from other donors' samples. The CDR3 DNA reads TGTGCCAGCACGAGGACAGGTGAATTGTACGAGCAGTACTTC. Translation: CASTRTGELYEQYF.